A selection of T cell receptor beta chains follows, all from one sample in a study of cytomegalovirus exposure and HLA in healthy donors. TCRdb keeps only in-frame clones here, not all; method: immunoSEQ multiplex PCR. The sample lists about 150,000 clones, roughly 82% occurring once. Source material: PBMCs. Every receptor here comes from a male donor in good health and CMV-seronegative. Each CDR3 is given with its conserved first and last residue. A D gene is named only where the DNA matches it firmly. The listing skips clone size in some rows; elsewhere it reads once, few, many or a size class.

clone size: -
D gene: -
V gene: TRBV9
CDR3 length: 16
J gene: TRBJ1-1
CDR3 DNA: TGTGCCAGCAGCCAGAACCCGGGACACATGAACACTGAAGCTTTCTTT
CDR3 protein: CASSQNPGHMNTEAFF

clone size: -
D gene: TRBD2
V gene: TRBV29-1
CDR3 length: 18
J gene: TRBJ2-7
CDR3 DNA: TGCAGCGTTGAAGATCCCTTAGGGGTAGCGGGAGGAGGCAACGAGCAGTACTTC
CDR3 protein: CSVEDPLGVAGGGNEQYF

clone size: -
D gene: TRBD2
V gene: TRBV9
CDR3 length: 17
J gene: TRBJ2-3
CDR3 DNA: TGTGCCAGCAGCGCTCTCCCTAGCGGGAGGGGCACAGATACGCAGTATTTT
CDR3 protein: CASSALPSGRGTDTQYF

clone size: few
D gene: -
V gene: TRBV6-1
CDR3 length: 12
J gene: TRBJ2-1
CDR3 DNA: TGTGCCAGCACCCCCTATTACAATGAGCAGTTCTTC
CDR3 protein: CASTPYYNEQFF

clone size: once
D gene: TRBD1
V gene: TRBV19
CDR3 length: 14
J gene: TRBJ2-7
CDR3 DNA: TGTGCCAGTAGTAGTGCAGGGGGCCCCTACGAGCAGTACTTC
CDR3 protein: CASSSAGGPYEQYF

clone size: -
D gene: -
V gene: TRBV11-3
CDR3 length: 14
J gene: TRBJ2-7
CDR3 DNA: TGTGCCAGCAGCTTAGCTGGGACACCCTACGAGCAGTACTTC
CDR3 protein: CASSLAGTPYEQYF

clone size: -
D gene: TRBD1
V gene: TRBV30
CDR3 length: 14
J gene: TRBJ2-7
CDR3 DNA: TGTGCCTATCATCCGGGACAGGGGGCCTACGAGCAGTACTTC
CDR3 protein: CAYHPGQGAYEQYF

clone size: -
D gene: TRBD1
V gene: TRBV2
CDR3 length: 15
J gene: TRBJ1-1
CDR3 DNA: TGTGCCAGCAGTGGTGGACAGGGATTACTCTCTGAAGCTTTCTTT
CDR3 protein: CASSGGQGLLSEAFF

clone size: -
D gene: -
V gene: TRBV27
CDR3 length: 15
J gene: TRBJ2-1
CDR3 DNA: TGTGCCAGCAGTCTGTTACAGGGTGCCTTGAATGAGCAGTTCTTC
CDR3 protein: CASSLLQGALNEQFF

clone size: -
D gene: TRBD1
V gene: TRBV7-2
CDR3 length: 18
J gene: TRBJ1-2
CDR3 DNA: TGTGCCAGCAGCCGTAGCGGCCCGGGACAGGGGGCATTCTATGGCTACACCTTC
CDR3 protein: CASSRSGPGQGAFYGYTF

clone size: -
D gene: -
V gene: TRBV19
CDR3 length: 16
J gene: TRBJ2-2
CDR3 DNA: TGTGCCAGTAGAAATCCACAGGGTCGAGACACCGGGGAGCTGTTTTTT
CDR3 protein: CASRNPQGRDTGELFF

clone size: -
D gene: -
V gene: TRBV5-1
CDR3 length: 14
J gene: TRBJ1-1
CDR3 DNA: TGCGCCAGCAGCTTGGCGGGACAGAACACTGAAGCTTTCTTT
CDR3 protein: CASSLAGQNTEAFF

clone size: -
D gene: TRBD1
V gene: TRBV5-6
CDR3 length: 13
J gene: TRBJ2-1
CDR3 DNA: TGTGCCAGCAGCTTACCAGGGGGCCGTGAGCAGTTCTTC
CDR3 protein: CASSLPGGREQFF

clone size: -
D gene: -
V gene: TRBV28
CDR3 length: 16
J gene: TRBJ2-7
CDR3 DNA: TGTGCCAGCAGTTTGTCTCTGAGCGGGCTACCCTATGAGCAGTACTTC
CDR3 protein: CASSLSLSGLPYEQYF

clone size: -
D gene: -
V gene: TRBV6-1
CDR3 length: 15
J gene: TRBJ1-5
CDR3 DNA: TGTGCCAGCAGTCCCCGTAGATATAGCAATCAGCCCCAGCATTTT
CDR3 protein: CASSPRRYSNQPQHF

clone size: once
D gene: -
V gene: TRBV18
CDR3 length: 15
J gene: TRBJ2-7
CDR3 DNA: TGTGCCAGCTCACCAGGCCAGGGGCTCTCCTACGAGCAGTACTTC
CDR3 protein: CASSPGQGLSYEQYF

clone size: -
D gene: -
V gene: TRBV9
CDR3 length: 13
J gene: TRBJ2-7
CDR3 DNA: TGTGCCAGCAGCGTAGGGACAAGATACGAGCAGTACTTC
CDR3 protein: CASSVGTRYEQYF

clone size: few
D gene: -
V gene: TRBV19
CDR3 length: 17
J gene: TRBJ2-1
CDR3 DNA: TGTGCCAGTAGTATCTGGTCGGGGAAACGAGTCTACAATGAGCAGTTCTTC
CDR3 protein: CASSIWSGKRVYNEQFF

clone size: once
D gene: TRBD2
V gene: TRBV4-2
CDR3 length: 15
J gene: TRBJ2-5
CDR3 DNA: TGTGCCAGCAGCCCGGATGCTAGGGGAGGGGAGACCCAGTACTTC
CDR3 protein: CASSPDARGGETQYF

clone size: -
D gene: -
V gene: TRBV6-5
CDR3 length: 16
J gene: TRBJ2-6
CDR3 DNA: TGTGCCAGCAGTTACTCGTCCCACTCTGGGGCCAACGTCCTGACTTTC
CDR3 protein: CASSYSSHSGANVLTF

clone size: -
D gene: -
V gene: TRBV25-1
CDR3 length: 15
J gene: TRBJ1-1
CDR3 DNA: TGTGCCAGCAGTCCCCTCGGGGCCAGGGGCAGGGGAGCTTTCTTT
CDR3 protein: CASSPLGARGRGAFF

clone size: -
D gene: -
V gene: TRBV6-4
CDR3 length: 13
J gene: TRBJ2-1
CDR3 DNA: TGTGCCAGCAGTGACTCCCTTGGGGGGGAGCAGTTCTTC
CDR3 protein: CASSDSLGGEQFF

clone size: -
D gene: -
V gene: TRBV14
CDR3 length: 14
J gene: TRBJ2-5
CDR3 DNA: TGTGCCAGCAGCCAAGGCGACTGGCAAGAGACCCAGTACTTC
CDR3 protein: CASSQGDWQETQYF

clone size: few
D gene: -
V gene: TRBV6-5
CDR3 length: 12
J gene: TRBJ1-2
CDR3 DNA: TGTGCCAGCATCGGACGGGGCTATGGCTACACCTTC
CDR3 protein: CASIGRGYGYTF

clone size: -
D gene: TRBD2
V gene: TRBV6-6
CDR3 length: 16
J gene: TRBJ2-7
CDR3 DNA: TGTGCCAGCAGTTACTCGCACTCCGGGAGGGCCCACGAGCAGTACTTC
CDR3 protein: CASSYSHSGRAHEQYF

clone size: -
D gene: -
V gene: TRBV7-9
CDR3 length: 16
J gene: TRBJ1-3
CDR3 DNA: TGTGCCAGCAGCTTTAAACAGGTCCTGTCTGGAAACACCATATATTTT
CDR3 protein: CASSFKQVLSGNTIYF

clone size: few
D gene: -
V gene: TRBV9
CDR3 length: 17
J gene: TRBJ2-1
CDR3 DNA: TGTGCCAGCAGCGTAGCCCCGACTAGTCGGTCCTACAATGAGCAGTTCTTC
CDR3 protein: CASSVAPTSRSYNEQFF

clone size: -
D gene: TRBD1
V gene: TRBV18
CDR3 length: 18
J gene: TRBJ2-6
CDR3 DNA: TGTGCCAGCTCAAGTACCGGGACAGGGACCTCTGGGGCCAACGTCCTGACTTTC
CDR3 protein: CASSSTGTGTSGANVLTF

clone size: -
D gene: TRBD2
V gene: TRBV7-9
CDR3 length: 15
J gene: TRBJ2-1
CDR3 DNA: TGTTCCAGCAGCTTCCCAAGCGGGGGGGCTAATGAGCAGTTCTTC
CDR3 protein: CSSSFPSGGANEQFF

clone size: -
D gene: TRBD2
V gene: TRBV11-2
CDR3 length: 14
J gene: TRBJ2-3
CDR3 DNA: TGTGCCAGCTCCCGGGGGGAGGGAGAAGATACGCAGTATTTT
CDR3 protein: CASSRGEGEDTQYF

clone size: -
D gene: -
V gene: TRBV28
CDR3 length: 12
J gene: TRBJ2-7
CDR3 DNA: TGTGCCAGCAGGTTGGCCCCCTACGAGCAGTACTTC
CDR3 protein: CASRLAPYEQYF

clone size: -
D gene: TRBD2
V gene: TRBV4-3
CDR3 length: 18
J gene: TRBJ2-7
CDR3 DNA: TGCGCCAGCAGCCAAGATAGTACTAGCGGGAGCAGTTCGGGCGAGCAGTACTTC
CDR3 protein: CASSQDSTSGSSSGEQYF

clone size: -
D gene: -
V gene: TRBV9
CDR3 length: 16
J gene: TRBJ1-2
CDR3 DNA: TGTGCCAGCAGCGTAGCTACCGGGGGGCTAGCGGATGGCTACACCTTC
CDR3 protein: CASSVATGGLADGYTF

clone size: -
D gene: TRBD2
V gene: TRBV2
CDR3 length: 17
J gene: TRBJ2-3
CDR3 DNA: TGTGCCAGCAGCCCAATTCTAGCGGGGGGCCAGGGAGATACGCAGTATTTT
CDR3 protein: CASSPILAGGQGDTQYF

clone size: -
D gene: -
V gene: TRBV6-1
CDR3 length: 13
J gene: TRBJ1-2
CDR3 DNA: TGTGCCAGCAATTTACAGGGAATCTATGGCTACACCTTC
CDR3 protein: CASNLQGIYGYTF

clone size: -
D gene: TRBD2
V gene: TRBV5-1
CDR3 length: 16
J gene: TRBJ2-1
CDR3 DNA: TGCGCCAGCAGCCCCTCGGGCGGGAGGGCCACGCCTGAGCAGTTCTTC
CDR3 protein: CASSPSGGRATPEQFF

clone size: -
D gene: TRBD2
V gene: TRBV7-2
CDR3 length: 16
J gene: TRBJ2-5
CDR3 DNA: TGTGCCAGCAGCTGGACTCCCGCGGGGGGGGAAGAGACCCAGTACTTC
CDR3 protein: CASSWTPAGGEETQYF

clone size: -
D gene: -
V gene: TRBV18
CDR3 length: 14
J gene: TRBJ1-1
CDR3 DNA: TGTGCCAGCTCACTTCCGCGAGGAGAAACGGAAGCTTTCTTT
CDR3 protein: CASSLPRGETEAFF